This note documents a single TCR beta chain sequence. The record originates from a study of blood T cell repertoires in COVID-19. TCRdb's copy holds only in-frame clones and misses some; the assay was immunoSEQ multiplex PCR. This table has more than 110,000 clones, about 80% appearing once. This CDR3 is 15 amino acids long. Per germline, CDR1 SGHDT and CDR2 YYEEEE. Between the trimmed V and J ends, which lost 0 bases and 4 bases, there was a span of 11 bases. The sequenced sample consisted of peripheral blood. The chain couples TRBV5-6 to TRBJ1-3; a possible D gene is TRBD1 (5 bases). The clonotype comes from a woman aged 60 to 75 with acute or convalescent COVID-19. DNA for the CDR3: TGTGCCAGCAGCTTGGCCGGGGGTAGGGGAAACACCATATATTTT. It yields the protein CASSLAGGRGNTIYF.